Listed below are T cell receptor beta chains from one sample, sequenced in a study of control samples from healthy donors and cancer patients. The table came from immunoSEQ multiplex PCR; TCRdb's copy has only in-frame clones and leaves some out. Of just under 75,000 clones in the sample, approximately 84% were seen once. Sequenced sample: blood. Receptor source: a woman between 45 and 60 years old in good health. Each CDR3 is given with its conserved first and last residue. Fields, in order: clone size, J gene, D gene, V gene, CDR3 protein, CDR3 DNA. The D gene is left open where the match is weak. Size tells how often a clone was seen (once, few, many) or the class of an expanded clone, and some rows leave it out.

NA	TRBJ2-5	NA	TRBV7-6	CASSPTGLVETQYF	TGTGCCAGCAGCCCCACCGGGCTAGTGGAGACCCAGTACTTC
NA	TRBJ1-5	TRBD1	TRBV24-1	CATSETTGQGANQPQHF	TGTGCCACCAGTGAAACAACCGGACAGGGGGCTAATCAGCCCCAGCATTTT
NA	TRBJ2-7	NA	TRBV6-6	CASSYESSSYEQYF	TGTGCCAGCAGTTACGAATCTAGCTCCTACGAGCAGTACTTC
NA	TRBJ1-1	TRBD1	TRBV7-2	CASSTRTGERTEAFF	TGTGCCAGCAGCACTCGGACAGGGGAGCGCACTGAAGCTTTCTTT
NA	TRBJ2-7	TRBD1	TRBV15	CATSRDPGTGDEQYF	TGTGCCACCAGCAGAGACCCCGGGACAGGCGACGAGCAGTACTTC
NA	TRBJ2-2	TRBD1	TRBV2	CASAWGTGQTGELFF	TGTGCCAGCGCTTGGGGGACAGGGCAAACCGGGGAGCTGTTTTTT
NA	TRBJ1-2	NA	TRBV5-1	CASSPGDGYGYTF	TGCGCCAGCAGCCCCGGGGATGGCTATGGCTACACCTTC
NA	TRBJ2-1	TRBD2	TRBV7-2	CASSSSGRALNEQFF	TGTGCCAGCAGCAGTAGCGGGAGGGCCCTGAATGAGCAGTTCTTC
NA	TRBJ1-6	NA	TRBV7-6	CASSLPPAGVTSPLHF	TGTGCCAGCAGCCTCCCCCCAGCAGGGGTTACTTCACCCCTCCACTTT
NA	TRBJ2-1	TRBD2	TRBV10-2	CASGASGGNEQFF	TGCGCCAGCGGGGCTAGCGGGGGTAATGAGCAGTTCTTC
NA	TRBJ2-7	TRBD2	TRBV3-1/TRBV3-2	CASSRSGRYEQYF	TGTGCCAGCAGCCGGAGCGGGAGGTACGAGCAGTACTTC
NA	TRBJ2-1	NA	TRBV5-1	CASSASRAEQFF	TGCGCCAGCAGCGCGTCCCGGGCTGAGCAGTTCTTC
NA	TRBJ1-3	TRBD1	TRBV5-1	CASSPGQGSSGNTIYF	TGCGCCAGCAGCCCGGGACAGGGGTCGTCTGGAAACACCATATATTTT
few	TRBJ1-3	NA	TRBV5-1	CASSLTGSGTIYF	TGCGCCAGCAGCTTGACAGGGTCAGGCACCATATATTTT
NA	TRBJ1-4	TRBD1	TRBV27	CASMLLQGGNEKLFF	TGTGCCAGCATGTTGCTACAGGGGGGAAATGAAAAACTGTTTTTT
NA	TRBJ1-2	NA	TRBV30	CAWSPPGRDGYTF	TGTGCCTGGAGTCCGCCCGGGCGTGATGGCTACACCTTC
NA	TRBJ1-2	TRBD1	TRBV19	CASQGQAYGYTF	TGTGCCAGTCAGGGACAGGCCTATGGCTACACCTTC
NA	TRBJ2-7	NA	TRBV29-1	CSVVIRGTYEQYF	TGCAGCGTTGTTATCAGGGGTACCTACGAGCAGTACTTC
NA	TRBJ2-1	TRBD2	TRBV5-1	CASSFLLAGVDNEQFF	TGCGCCAGCAGCTTCCTACTAGCGGGAGTGGATAATGAGCAGTTCTTC
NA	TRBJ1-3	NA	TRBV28	CASSSAGFSGNTIYF	TGTGCCAGCAGTTCAGCGGGCTTCTCTGGAAACACCATATATTTT
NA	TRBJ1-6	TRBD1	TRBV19	CASSSSDRAGSPLHF	TGTGCCAGTAGTTCATCCGACAGGGCCGGTTCACCCCTCCACTTT
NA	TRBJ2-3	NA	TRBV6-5	CASRLVAANTDTQYF	TGTGCCAGCAGGCTTGTAGCGGCCAACACAGATACGCAGTATTTT
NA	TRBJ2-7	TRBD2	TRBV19	CASSGLAGVDEQYF	TGTGCCAGTTCAGGACTAGCGGGAGTCGACGAGCAGTACTTC
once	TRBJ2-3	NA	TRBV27	CASSLTMTSTDTQYF	TGTGCCAGCAGTCTAACTATGACTAGCACAGATACGCAGTATTTT
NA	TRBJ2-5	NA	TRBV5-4	CASSLYEQETQYF	TGTGCCAGCAGCTTGTACGAACAAGAGACCCAGTACTTC
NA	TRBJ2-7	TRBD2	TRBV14	CASREAGGGYEQYF	TGTGCCAGCAGGGAGGCGGGGGGAGGCTACGAGCAGTACTTC
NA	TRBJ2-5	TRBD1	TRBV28	CASSRNRDRASWGETQYF	TGTGCCAGCAGCCGGAACCGGGACAGGGCCTCCTGGGGGGAGACCCAGTACTTC
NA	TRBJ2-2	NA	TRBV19	CASSIGGSGTGELFF	TGTGCCAGTAGTATAGGGGGGAGTGGAACCGGGGAGCTGTTTTTT
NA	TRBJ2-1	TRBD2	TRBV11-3	CASSLGLTSGSDNEQFF	TGTGCCAGCAGCTTAGGCCTAACTAGCGGGAGCGACAATGAGCAGTTCTTC
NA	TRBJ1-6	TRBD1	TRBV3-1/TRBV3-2	CASSESGTGTSPLHF	TGTGCCAGCAGCGAATCCGGGACAGGGACTTCACCCCTCCACTTT
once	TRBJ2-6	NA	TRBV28	CASSPGPPSGANVLTF	TGTGCCAGCAGTCCCGGACCCCCCTCGGGGGCCAACGTCCTGACTTTC
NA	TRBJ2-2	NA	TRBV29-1	CSVRDIANTGELFF	TGCAGCGTTCGGGACATAGCGAACACCGGGGAGCTGTTTTTT
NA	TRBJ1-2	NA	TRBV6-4	CASSDSRGYGYTF	TGTGCCAGCAGTGACTCGAGGGGCTATGGCTACACCTTC
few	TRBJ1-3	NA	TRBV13	CASNYGDPSGNTIYF	TGTGCCAGCAATTATGGGGACCCCTCTGGAAACACCATATATTTT
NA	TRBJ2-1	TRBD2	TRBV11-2	CASSLVLAGAGNEQFF	TGTGCCAGCAGCTTAGTACTAGCGGGGGCCGGGAATGAGCAGTTCTTC
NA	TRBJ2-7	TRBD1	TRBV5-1	CASSPGTGNEQYF	TGCGCCAGCAGCCCCGGGACAGGGAACGAGCAGTACTTC
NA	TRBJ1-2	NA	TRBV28	CASSRARGYGYGYTF	TGTGCCAGCTCCAGGGCGCGGGGGTATGGCTATGGCTACACCTTC
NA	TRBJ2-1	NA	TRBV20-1	CSASEYNEQFF	TGCAGTGCTAGCGAATACAATGAGCAGTTCTTC
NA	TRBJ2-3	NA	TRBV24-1	CATGRGTDTQYF	TGTGCCACCGGAAGGGGCACAGATACGCAGTATTTT
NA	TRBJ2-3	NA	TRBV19	CASSLTGADTQYF	TGTGCCAGTAGCCTGACCGGAGCAGATACGCAGTATTTT